The sequence of this TCR beta chain was determined in a study of early stage breast cancer tumors. Study-level background: The ER+/PR+/HER2- tumors included 7 or 8 ductal and four lobular carcinomas.

A word on this clone: The antigen is unknown.

This CDR3 spans 14 amino acids. Germline CDR1 MNHEY, CDR2 SMNVEV (reference sequence). V was trimmed by 3 bases and J by 5 bases, leaving 12 bases between them. Clones were read by immunoSEQ multiplex PCR, and TCRdb kept only the in-frame ones, dropping some. The data contain about 36,000 clones, over 65% of them singletons. Study-level points and caveats: Functional markers like CD4, CD8 and FOXP3 were missed in bulk sequencing. In most of the 16 patients, blood comparison separated tumor from normal breast.

The clonotype was recovered from a person between 60 and 69 years old with breast cancer. The chain has TRBV27 and TRBJ2-3; D may correspond to TRBD1 or TRBD2 (5 bases each). The specimen was blood. CDR3 in amino acids: CASSFSGRKDTQYF. The CDR3 nucleotides read TGTGCCAGCAGTTTTTCGGGGCGTAAAGATACGCAGTATTTT.